These 26 T cell receptor beta chains share one sample of origin, sequenced in a study of shared clonotypes between healthy human individuals. The method was immunoSEQ multiplex PCR; TCRdb's version includes in-frame clones alone and lacks a portion of them. The sample lists just over 2,000,000 clones, roughly 94% occurring once. Naive CD8 cells lacked CD45RO, underwent positive selection for CCR7 and left out terminally differentiated effector memory CD45RA+ cells. The sample was naive CD8+ T cells sorted from blood. The receptors come from a man younger than 35 in good health.

The chain carries TRBV5-1 and TRBJ2-7; TRBD2 aligns across 8 bases. Germline V gene data show CDR1 as SGHRS and CDR2 as YFSETQ. V shed 5 bases and J 7 bases; nucleotides not matched to a gene: 11. The CDR3 has 14 residues. The CDR3, as DNA: TGCGCCAGCAGGGCCGGGACTAGTTACCTTGAGCAGTACTTC. As protein: CASRAGTSYLEQYF.

The sample holds one count of this clone. This sequence joins TRBV6-9 and TRBJ1-1; tentatively, D is TRBD1 (6 bases). The CDR3 is made up of 11 amino acids. V lost 7 bases and J lost 14, with 17 bases in between. The germline CDR1 and CDR2 sequences are MNHGY and SVAAGI. The CDR3 spells CASTQGPEHFF. The DNA for the CDR3 is TGTGCCAGCACCCAGGGGCCCGAGCACTTCTTT.

V gene TRBV5-6 combines with J gene TRBJ1-1; D remains unclear. Trimming cost V 0 bases and J 1 base, with 7 bases left between them. CDR1 and CDR2 (germline): SGHDT, YYEEEE. This CDR3 comprises 14 residues. CDR3 in DNA: TGTGCCAGCAGCTTGGCCAGGACGAACACTGAAGCTTTCTTT. Its translation: CASSLARTNTEAFF.

This clone was observed once. The sample contains more than one DNA sequence encoding this CDR3. The CDR3 bases are TGTGCCAGCAGCTTAGTTCTAGCGGGAGACAATGAGCAGTTCTTC. Translating it yields CASSLVLAGDNEQFF. The genes are TRBV7-9 and TRBJ2-1; TRBD2 matches 10 bases. Germline V gene data show CDR1 as SEHNR and CDR2 as FQNEAQ (reference sequence). The CDR3 extends over 15 amino acids. The J segment lost 5 bases and the V segment lost 1 base, leaving 2 bases of the junction unmatched.

This chain joins TRBV13 and TRBJ1-1, with TRBD1 matching 8 bases. The CDR3 runs to 12 residues. The V gene's germline CDR1 is PRHDT and CDR2 FYEKMQ (reference sequence). V lost 4 bases, J lost 10 bases, and 5 bases stayed unmatched. The CDR3, as DNA: TGTGCCAGCAGCTCAGGGACAGGCCCAGCTTTCTTT. It yields the protein CASSSGTGPAFF.

This chain joins TRBV7-9 and TRBJ1-2; 7 bases align to TRBD1. The length of the CDR3 is 13 residues. V shed 5 bases and J 8 bases; nucleotides not matched to a gene: 8. CDR1 is SEHNR, CDR2 FQNEAQ, per germline (reference sequence). Written as DNA, the CDR3 is TGTGCCAGCAGCGATACAGGGGTCGAGGGCTACACCTTC. As protein: CASSDTGVEGYTF.

The chain has TRBV4-1 and TRBJ2-1; 11 bases map to TRBD2. The CDR3 has 18 residues. Germline CDR1 and CDR2: MGHRA and YSYEKL. V shed 1 base, J shed 4 bases, and the junction held 9 bases outside the gene matches. The CDR3, as DNA: TGCGCCAGCAGCCAAGGACTGACTAGCGGGGATTATTACAATGAGCAGTTCTTC. Protein: CASSQGLTSGDYYNEQFF.

The V and J genes are TRBV10-3 and TRBJ2-7; D is tentatively TRBD1 or TRBD2 (7 bases each). V was shortened by 6 bases and J by 2 bases, with 17 bases between the two germline ends. The CDR3 length is 15 residues. Germline CDR1 reads ENHRY; CDR2 reads SYGVKD. The CDR3 nucleotides are TGTGCCATCAGGGGGACAGCGGGACCCACCTACGAGCAGTACTTC. Protein sequence: CAIRGTAGPTYEQYF.

The V and J genes are TRBV15 and TRBJ2-1; D remains unclear. This CDR3 spans 12 amino acids. Deletions cut 6 bases from V and 8 bases from J, with 11 bases between. Germline lookup yields CDR1 LNHNV and CDR2 YYDKDF (reference sequence). The CDR3 DNA reads as TGTGCCACCAGGGCCGGGTTGGATGAGCAGTTCTTC. This sequence encodes CATRAGLDEQFF.

The chain joins TRBV19 to TRBJ2-5; D may match TRBD1 or TRBD2 (5 bases each). The CDR3 runs to 13 residues. The V and J ends lost 9 bases and 3 bases respectively, with 14 bases between them. The V gene's germline CDR1 is LNHDA and CDR2 SQIVND (reference sequence). The CDR3 here is CASARDGEETQYF. The DNA of the CDR3 is TGTGCCAGCGCCCGGGACGGTGAAGAGACCCAGTACTTC.

The V call is TRBV5-1, the J call TRBJ2-7; TRBD1 aligns across 9 bases. The CDR3 length is 16 residues. From germline, CDR1 is SGHRS and CDR2 YFSETQ. The V and J ends lost 1 base and 0 bases, in that order; junction bases with no gene match: 5. The DNA of the CDR3 is TGCGCCAGCAGCTTGCCCCGGGACAGGGCCTCCTACGAGCAGTACTTC. Its translation: CASSLPRDRASYEQYF.

The chain recombines TRBV25-1 with TRBJ1-1; D call uncertain. The germline V and J ends were trimmed by 1 base and 1 base, with 13 bases remaining between them. The CDR3 runs 16 residues. The germline CDR1 and CDR2 sequences are MGHDK and SYGVNS. The CDR3, as DNA: TGTGCCAGCAGTGAATGGGGAGAGGGTCCGAACACTGAAGCTTTCTTT. It translates to CASSEWGEGPNTEAFF.

As to this clone: Other DNA sequences of this sample code for an identical CDR3. The chain has TRBV4-3 and TRBJ2-7; 16 positions match TRBD2. Per germline, CDR1 LGHNA and CDR2 YSLEER. After removal of 3 bases from V and 1 base from J, the junction contained 0 bases not matched to a gene. The CDR3 has 16 amino acids. CDR3 nucleotide sequence: TGCGCCAGCAGCCAGGGACTAGCGGGAGGGTCCTACGAGCAGTACTTC. Translated, it gives CASSQGLAGGSYEQYF.

The CDR3 protein is CASSYEATYTGELFF. CDR3 DNA: TGTGCCAGCAGTTACGAGGCTACATACACCGGGGAGCTGTTTTTT. V usage is TRBV6-5 and J usage is TRBJ2-2; no firm D call. The CDR3 length is 15 residues. The germline gives CDR1 MNHEY, CDR2 SVGAGI. Trimming cost V 2 bases and J 3 bases, with 10 bases left between them.

This rearrangement joins TRBV4-3 to TRBJ2-1; 7 bases match TRBD1. There are 15 residues in the CDR3. In germline, CDR1 is LGHNA, CDR2 YSLEER. V lost 5 bases to trimming and J lost 5 bases; unmatched junction nucleotides: 9. The CDR3 region has the DNA TGCGCCAGCAGCTTCTGGACAGGACCGAACAATGAGCAGTTCTTC. Amino acids: CASSFWTGPNNEQFF.

A word on this clone: At the DNA level, this CDR3 is encoded by other sequences in the same sample as well. The V gene is TRBV9, the J gene TRBJ2-1, with 8 nucleotides matching TRBD2. The CDR3 extends over 13 amino acids. Germline lookup yields CDR1 SGDLS and CDR2 YYNGEE. V was pared by 7 bases and J by 3 bases, with 3 bases of the junction left unmatched. CDR3: CASSGLVYNEQFF. CDR3 DNA: TGTGCCAGCTCGGGACTAGTCTACAATGAGCAGTTCTTC.

This chain connects TRBV4-3 to TRBJ2-7; the match to TRBD2 covers 8 bases. The CDR3 is 17 residues long. Germline CDR1 LGHNA, CDR2 YSLEER. Losses at the gene ends were 4 bases for V and 6 bases for J; bases not matched to a gene: 17. CDR3 sequence reads: CASSPFPTSGGGGEQYF. CDR3 DNA sequence: TGCGCCAGCAGCCCCTTCCCAACTAGCGGAGGAGGTGGCGAGCAGTACTTC.

This chain joins TRBV7-2 and TRBJ2-7; 12 bases match TRBD1. This CDR3 has 14 amino acids. Per germline, CDR1 SGHTA and CDR2 FQGNSA. Trimming cost V 4 bases and J 6 bases; bases outside gene matches: 4. The DNA for the CDR3 is TGTGCCAGCAGCTCGGGACAGGGGGCAAGCGAGCAGTACTTC. Translating gives CASSSGQGASEQYF.

The chain combines TRBV27 with TRBJ2-7; D is uncertain. This CDR3 comprises 16 residues. Germline-derived CDR1 and CDR2 are MNHEY and SMNVEV (reference sequence). Trimming left V 0 bases short and J 0 bases short, with 12 bases between. The CDR3 loop is CASSLSGKFLSYEQYF. CDR3 nucleotides: TGTGCCAGCAGTTTATCTGGCAAATTCCTCTCCTACGAGCAGTACTTC.

The V gene is TRBV27, the J gene TRBJ1-2; 9 bases fit TRBD1. The CDR3 extends over 14 amino acids. V dropped 7 bases and J dropped 7; count of bases not matched to a gene: 10. Germline lookup yields CDR1 MNHEY and CDR2 SMNVEV (reference sequence). The CDR3 region is CASTPTGGGSGYTF. CDR3 nucleotides: TGTGCCAGCACTCCCACAGGGGGCGGGAGTGGCTACACCTTC.

As concerns this clone: This sample includes further DNA sequences coding for the same CDR3. J is TRBJ2-7 and V is TRBV5-6, with D unresolved. V lost 1 base, J lost 0 bases, and 5 bases lay in between. Germline CDR1 and CDR2: SGHDT and YYEEEE. The length of the CDR3 is 13 residues. The CDR3 DNA reads TGTGCCAGCAGCTTGCGGAGCTCCTACGAGCAGTACTTC. This encodes CASSLRSSYEQYF. Full variable domain (outside the CDR3, taken from reference TRBV5-6 and TRBJ2-7): DAGVTQSPTHLIKTRGQQVTLRCSPKSGHDTVSWYQQALGQGPQFIFQYYEEEERQRGNFPDRFSGHQFPNYSSELNVNALLLGDSALYLCASSLRSSYEQYFGPGTRLTVT.

The rearrangement uses TRBV27 and TRBJ2-1; 11 nucleotides match TRBD1. Germline CDR1 is MNHEY and CDR2 is SMNVEV (reference sequence). J was trimmed by 5 bases and V by 3 bases; bases with no gene match: 3. This CDR3 has 15 amino acids. The chain's CDR3 is CASSFGTGGHNEQFF. CDR3 sequence (DNA): TGTGCCAGCAGTTTTGGGACAGGGGGACACAATGAGCAGTTCTTC.

This clone was recorded once. The sample holds other DNA sequences that translate to the same CDR3. The V and J genes are TRBV7-9 and TRBJ2-5; no firm D call. V lost 0 bases and J lost 4, with 3 bases in between. Germline CDR1 reads SEHNR; CDR2 reads FQNEAQ (reference sequence). The CDR3 is made up of 12 amino acids. In DNA, the CDR3 is TGTGCCAGCAGCTTAGCGGCAGAGACCCAGTACTTC. It is translated as CASSLAAETQYF.

V is TRBV4-3 and J is TRBJ2-7, with D uncertain. Germline assignment: CDR1 LGHNA and CDR2 YSLEER. This CDR3 has 13 residues. Between the trimmed V and J ends, which lost 9 bases and 3 bases, there was a span of 15 bases. The CDR3 here is CASARSLYYEQYF. The CDR3 nucleotides are TGCGCCAGTGCCCGTTCCCTGTACTACGAGCAGTACTTC.

A word on this clone: This same CDR3 is encoded by further DNA sequences in the sample. The chain carries TRBV7-6 and TRBJ2-2, with no clear D. Germline assignment: CDR1 SGHVS and CDR2 FNYEAQ. The CDR3 is 14 residues long. V was clipped by 0 bases and J by 2 bases, with 4 bases between them. The CDR3 loop reads CASSLAGNTGELFF. CDR3 DNA sequence: TGTGCCAGCAGCTTAGCGGGAAACACCGGGGAGCTGTTTTTT.

The genes are TRBV11-2 and TRBJ2-6; D not resolved. CDR1 and CDR2 (germline): SGHAT, FQNNGV. This CDR3 is 16 amino acids long. Trimming shortened V by 4 bases and J by 5 bases, and 15 bases separated the two germline ends. CDR3 region: CASSSPHNPWANVLTF. In nucleotides, the CDR3 is TGTGCCAGCAGCTCGCCCCATAACCCCTGGGCCAACGTCCTGACTTTC. The full variable domain, with the rest looked up from reference TRBV11-2 and TRBJ2-6, is EAGVAQSPRYKIIEKRQSVAFWCNPISGHATLYWYQQILGQGPKLLIQFQNNGVVDDSQLPKDRFSAERLKGVDSTLKIQPAKLEDSAVYLCASSSPHNPWANVLTFGAGSRLTVL.